The rows below give T cell receptor beta chains drawn from one sample of a study of identical twins. TCRdb reprocessed the 5' RACE reads via MiXCR and lists one record per CDR3 protein. Found here are 1.5 million or so distinct CDR3 sequences, under 35% of them singletons; the top ten hold about 0.25%. Material: cord blood. The source of these receptors is a newborn girl in good health. Each CDR3 is given with its conserved first and last residue. The order of the fields is V gene, J gene, clone size, D gene, CDR3 protein, CDR3 DNA. D genes are given only for firm matches. Clone size is not always given. Where it is, it says once, few, many or a class for expanded clones.

v_gene: TRBV10-2
j_gene: TRBJ1-5
abundance: few
d_gene: .
CDR3aa: CASSTGDALTHQPQHF
CDR3nt: TGCGCCAGCAGCACCGGGGACGCCCTAACCCATCAGCCCCAGCATTTT

v_gene: TRBV20-1
j_gene: TRBJ1-1
abundance: .
d_gene: .
CDR3aa: CSQRRMMNTEAFF
CDR3nt: TGCAGTCAAAGACGTATGATGAACACTGAAGCTTTCTTT

v_gene: TRBV3-1
j_gene: TRBJ1-1
abundance: few
d_gene: TRBD1
CDR3aa: CASSPNRDRGNTEAFF
CDR3nt: TGTGCCAGCAGCCCGAACCGGGACAGGGGGAACACTGAAGCTTTCTTT

v_gene: TRBV24-1
j_gene: TRBJ2-3
abundance: few
d_gene: TRBD1
CDR3aa: CAIGTGDTQYF
CDR3nt: TGTGCCATCGGGACAGGGGATACGCAGTATTTT

v_gene: TRBV6-5
j_gene: TRBJ2-2
abundance: few
d_gene: .
CDR3aa: CASTWDLTGGELFF
CDR3nt: TGTGCCAGCACCTGGGACCTAACGGGCGGGGAGCTGTTTTTT

v_gene: TRBV7-8
j_gene: TRBJ2-7
abundance: .
d_gene: TRBD1
CDR3aa: CASSSRSGTGNYEQYF
CDR3nt: TGTGCCAGCAGCTCCAGATCCGGGACAGGGAACTACGAGCAGTACTTC

v_gene: TRBV6-5
j_gene: TRBJ2-1
abundance: .
d_gene: .
CDR3aa: CASSHRDTSYNEQFF
CDR3nt: TGTGCCAGCAGCCACCGGGACACCTCCTACAATGAGCAGTTCTTC

v_gene: TRBV21-1
j_gene: TRBJ1-1
abundance: .
d_gene: .
CDR3aa: CASSKWKGGRRNGEAFF
CDR3nt: TGTGCCAGCAGCAAATGGAAGGGAGGACGCAGGAACGGGGAAGCTTTCTTT

v_gene: TRBV13
j_gene: TRBJ1-4
abundance: .
d_gene: TRBD1
CDR3aa: CASSSYRGRTNEKLFF
CDR3nt: TGTGCCAGCAGCTCGTACAGGGGGCGGACTAATGAAAAACTGTTTTTT

v_gene: TRBV5-1
j_gene: TRBJ2-1
abundance: many
d_gene: .
CDR3aa: CASSLVRSSYNEQFF
CDR3nt: TGTGCCAGCAGTTTAGTCAGGAGCTCCTACAATGAGCAGTTCTTC

v_gene: TRBV6-5
j_gene: TRBJ2-2
abundance: .
d_gene: TRBD2
CDR3aa: CASSYVTSGSSGELFF
CDR3nt: TGTGCCAGCAGTTACGTGACTAGCGGGAGTTCCGGGGAGCTGTTTTTT

v_gene: TRBV10-3
j_gene: TRBJ2-7
abundance: .
d_gene: .
CDR3aa: CAISESWQGYEQYF
CDR3nt: TGTGCCATCAGTGAGTCTTGGCAGGGGTACGAGCAGTACTTC

v_gene: TRBV4-1
j_gene: TRBJ2-4
abundance: .
d_gene: .
CDR3aa: CASSPKSGEENIQYF
CDR3nt: TGCGCCAGCAGCCCAAAATCAGGGGAGGAAAACATTCAGTACTTC

v_gene: TRBV7-2
j_gene: TRBJ1-1
abundance: many
d_gene: TRBD1
CDR3aa: CASSSPDRMNTEAFF
CDR3nt: TGTGCCAGCAGCTCCCCGGACAGGATGAACACTGAAGCTTTCTTT

v_gene: TRBV2
j_gene: TRBJ2-2
abundance: .
d_gene: .
CDR3aa: CASSPRHGGLTGELFF
CDR3nt: TGTGCCAGCAGCCCAAGACACGGTGGATTAACCGGGGAGCTGTTTTTT

v_gene: TRBV24-1
j_gene: TRBJ1-1
abundance: few
d_gene: TRBD1
CDR3aa: CATSDPGRGSSEAFF
CDR3nt: TGTGCCACCAGTGATCCCGGCAGGGGGTCCTCTGAAGCTTTCTTT

v_gene: TRBV5-1
j_gene: TRBJ2-3
abundance: few
d_gene: TRBD2
CDR3aa: CAGKRTSGGTDTQYF
CDR3nt: TGCGCCGGAAAGCGGACTAGCGGGGGCACAGATACGCAGTATTTT

v_gene: TRBV12-3/TRBV12-4
j_gene: TRBJ2-7
abundance: few
d_gene: TRBD2
CDR3aa: CASSPGGRAYNEQYF
CDR3nt: TGTGCCAGCAGTCCGGGGGGGCGCGCCTACAATGAGCAGTACTTC

v_gene: TRBV12-3/TRBV12-4
j_gene: TRBJ2-3
abundance: many
d_gene: .
CDR3aa: CASSQSPTQYF
CDR3nt: TGTGCCAGCAGCCAGTCCCCTACGCAGTATTTT

v_gene: TRBV15
j_gene: TRBJ1-2
abundance: few
d_gene: TRBD1
CDR3aa: CATSSFQGAGYGYTF
CDR3nt: TGTGCCACCAGCAGTTTTCAGGGGGCTGGGTATGGCTACACCTTC

v_gene: TRBV28
j_gene: TRBJ2-1
abundance: few
d_gene: .
CDR3aa: CASSLRAHEQFF
CDR3nt: TGTGCCAGCAGTTTAAGGGCCCATGAGCAGTTCTTC

v_gene: TRBV7-6
j_gene: TRBJ2-3
abundance: many
d_gene: .
CDR3aa: CASSLGLLGTDTQYF
CDR3nt: TGTGCCAGCAGCTTGGGGCTCCTTGGCACAGATACGCAGTATTTT

v_gene: TRBV27
j_gene: TRBJ2-7
abundance: .
d_gene: .
CDR3aa: CASSFRQSSSYNEQYF
CDR3nt: TGTGCCAGCAGTTTCCGACAGTCTAGCTCCTACAATGAGCAGTACTTC

v_gene: TRBV6-1
j_gene: TRBJ1-5
abundance: .
d_gene: TRBD1
CDR3aa: CASRWTGPSNQPQHF
CDR3nt: TGTGCCAGCCGGTGGACAGGGCCTAGCAATCAGCCCCAGCATTTT

v_gene: TRBV4-1
j_gene: TRBJ2-7
abundance: .
d_gene: TRBD2
CDR3aa: CASSQVSSGQANEQYF
CDR3nt: TGCGCCAGCAGCCAAGTATCTAGCGGGCAGGCCAATGAGCAGTACTTC

v_gene: TRBV20-1
j_gene: TRBJ1-2
abundance: few
d_gene: .
CDR3aa: CSASFALYRSTYTF
CDR3nt: TGCAGTGCCTCTTTTGCTCTTTACCGATCTACCTACACCTTC

v_gene: TRBV7-2
j_gene: TRBJ2-3
abundance: few
d_gene: .
CDR3aa: CASSLGGRTITDTQYF
CDR3nt: TGTGCCAGCAGCTTAGGGGGTAGGACCATCACAGATACGCAGTATTTT